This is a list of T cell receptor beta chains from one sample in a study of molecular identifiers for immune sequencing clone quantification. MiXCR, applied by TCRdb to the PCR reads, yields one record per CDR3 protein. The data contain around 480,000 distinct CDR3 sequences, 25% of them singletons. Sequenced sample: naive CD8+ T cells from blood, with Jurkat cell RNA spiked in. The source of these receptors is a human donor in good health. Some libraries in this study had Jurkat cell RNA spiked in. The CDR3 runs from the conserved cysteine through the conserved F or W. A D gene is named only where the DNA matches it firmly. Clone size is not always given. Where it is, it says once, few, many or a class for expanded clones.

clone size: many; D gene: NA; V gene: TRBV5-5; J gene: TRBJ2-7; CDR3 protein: CASSGGGQIPPYEQYF; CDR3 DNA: TGTGCCAGCAGCGGAGGGGGACAAATCCCACCCTACGAGCAGTACTTC
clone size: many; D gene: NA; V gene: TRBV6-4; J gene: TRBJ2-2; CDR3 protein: CASSEDLTGELFF; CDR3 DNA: TGTGCCAGCAGTGAGGACTTAACCGGGGAGCTGTTTTTT
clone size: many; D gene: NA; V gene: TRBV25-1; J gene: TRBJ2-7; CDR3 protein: CASSAPCCTQYF; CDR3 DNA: TGTGCCAGCAGTGCCCCCTGCTGTACGCAGTACTTC
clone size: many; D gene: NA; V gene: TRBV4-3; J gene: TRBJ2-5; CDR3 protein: CASSQDRTEETQYF; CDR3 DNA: TGCGCCAGCAGCCAAGACCGGACGGAAGAGACCCAGTACTTC
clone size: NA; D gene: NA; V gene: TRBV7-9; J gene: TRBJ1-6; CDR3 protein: CASSLVLGNNSPLHF; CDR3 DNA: TGTGCCAGCAGCTTAGTTTTAGGGAACAATTCACCCCTCCACTTT
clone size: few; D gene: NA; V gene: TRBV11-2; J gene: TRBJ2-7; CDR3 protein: CASSLGVVRPDYEQYF; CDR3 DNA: TGTGCCAGCAGCTTAGGAGTGGTGCGACCAGACTACGAGCAGTACTTC
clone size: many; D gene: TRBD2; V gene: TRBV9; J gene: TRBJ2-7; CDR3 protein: CASSRDYNEQYF; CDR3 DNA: TGTGCCAGCAGCAGGGACTACAACGAGCAGTACTTC
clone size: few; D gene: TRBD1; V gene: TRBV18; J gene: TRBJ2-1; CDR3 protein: CASSPTDRVDEQFF; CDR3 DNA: TGTGCCAGCTCCCCAACAGACAGGGTCGATGAGCAGTTCTTC
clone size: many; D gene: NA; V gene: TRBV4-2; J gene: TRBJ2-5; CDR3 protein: CASSQGSPETQYF; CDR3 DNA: TGTGCCAGCAGCCAAGGTTCCCCAGAGACCCAGTACTTC
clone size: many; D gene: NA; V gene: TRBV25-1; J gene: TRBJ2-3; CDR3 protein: CASSVPITDTQYF; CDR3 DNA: TGTGCCAGCAGTGTACCCATCACAGATACGCAGTATTTT